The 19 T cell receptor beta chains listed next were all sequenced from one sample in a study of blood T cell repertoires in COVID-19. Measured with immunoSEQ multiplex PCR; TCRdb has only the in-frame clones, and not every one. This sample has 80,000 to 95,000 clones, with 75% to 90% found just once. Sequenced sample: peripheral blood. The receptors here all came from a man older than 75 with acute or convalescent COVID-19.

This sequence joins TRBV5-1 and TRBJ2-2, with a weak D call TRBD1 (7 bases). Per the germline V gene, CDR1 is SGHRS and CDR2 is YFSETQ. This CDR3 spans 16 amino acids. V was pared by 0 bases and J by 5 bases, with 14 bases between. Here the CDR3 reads CASSLVAQGGTGELFF. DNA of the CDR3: TGCGCCAGCAGCTTGGTAGCTCAGGGGGGAACCGGGGAGCTGTTTTTT.

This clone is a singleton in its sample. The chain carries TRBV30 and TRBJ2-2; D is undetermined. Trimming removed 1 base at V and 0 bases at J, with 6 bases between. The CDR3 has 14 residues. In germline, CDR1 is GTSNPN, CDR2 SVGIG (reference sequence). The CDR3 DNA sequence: TGTGCCTGGAGTGCCAATTCGAACACCGGGGAGCTGTTTTTT. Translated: CAWSANSNTGELFF.

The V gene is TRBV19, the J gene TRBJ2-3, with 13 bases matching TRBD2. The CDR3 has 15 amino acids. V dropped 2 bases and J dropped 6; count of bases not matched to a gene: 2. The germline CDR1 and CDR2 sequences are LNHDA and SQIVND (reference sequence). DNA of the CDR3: TGTGCCAGTAGTATATTGACTAGCGGGAGGGATACGCAGTATTTT. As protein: CASSILTSGRDTQYF.

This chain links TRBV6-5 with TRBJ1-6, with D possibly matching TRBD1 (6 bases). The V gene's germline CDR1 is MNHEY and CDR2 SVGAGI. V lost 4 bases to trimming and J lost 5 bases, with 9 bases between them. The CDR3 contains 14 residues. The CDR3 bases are TGTGCCAGCAGTTCCACAGGGAATAATTCACCCCTCCACTTT. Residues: CASSSTGNNSPLHF.

The CDR3, as DNA: TGTGCCAGCAGCCTCATTTCGCTAGAGGTCGGGGAGCTGTTTTTT. This sequence encodes CASSLISLEVGELFF. This chain uses TRBV5-5 with TRBJ2-2; D remains ambiguous. V gave up 4 bases and J gave up 7 bases, with 17 bases separating them. In germline, CDR1 is SGHKS, CDR2 YYEKEE (reference sequence). This CDR3 has 15 residues. Full variable domain (remainder filled in from reference TRBV5-5 and TRBJ2-2): DAGVTQSPTHLIKTRGQQVTLRCSPISGHKSVSWYQQVLGQGPQFIFQYYEKEERGRGNFPDRFSARQFPNYSSELNVNALLLGDSALYLCASSLISLEVGELFFGEGSRLTVL.

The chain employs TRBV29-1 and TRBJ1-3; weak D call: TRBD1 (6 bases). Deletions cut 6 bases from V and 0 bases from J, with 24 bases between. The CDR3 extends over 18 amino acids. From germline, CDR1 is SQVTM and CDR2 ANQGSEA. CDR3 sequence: CSVQSPGHASFSGNTIYF. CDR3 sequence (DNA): TGCAGCGTCCAAAGTCCGGGACATGCCTCCTTCTCTGGAAACACCATATATTTT.

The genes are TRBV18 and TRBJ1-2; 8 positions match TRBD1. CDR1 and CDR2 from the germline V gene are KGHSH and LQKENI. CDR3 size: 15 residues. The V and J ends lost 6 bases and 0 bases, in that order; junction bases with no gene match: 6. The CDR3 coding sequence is TGTGCCAGCTCCCCAGGGACAGGAACTAACTATGGCTACACCTTC. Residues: CASSPGTGTNYGYTF.

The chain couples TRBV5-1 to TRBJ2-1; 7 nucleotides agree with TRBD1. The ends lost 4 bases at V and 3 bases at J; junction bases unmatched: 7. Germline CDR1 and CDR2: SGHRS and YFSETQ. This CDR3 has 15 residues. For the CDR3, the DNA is TGCGCCAGCAGCACCATCGACAGGGTCTACAATGAGCAGTTCTTC. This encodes CASSTIDRVYNEQFF. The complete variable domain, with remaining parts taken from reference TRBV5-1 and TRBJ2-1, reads KAGVTQTPRYLIKTRGQQVTLSCSPISGHRSVSWYQQTPGQGLQFLFEYFSETQRNKGNFPGRFSGRQFSNSRSEMNVSTLELGDSALYLCASSTIDRVYNEQFFGPGTRLTVL.

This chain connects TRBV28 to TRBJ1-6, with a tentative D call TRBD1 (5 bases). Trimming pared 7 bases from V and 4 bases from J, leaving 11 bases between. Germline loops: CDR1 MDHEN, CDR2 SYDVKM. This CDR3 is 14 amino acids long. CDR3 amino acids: CASNSDRYNSPLHF. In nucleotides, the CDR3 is TGTGCCAGCAACTCAGACAGATATAATTCACCCCTCCACTTT.

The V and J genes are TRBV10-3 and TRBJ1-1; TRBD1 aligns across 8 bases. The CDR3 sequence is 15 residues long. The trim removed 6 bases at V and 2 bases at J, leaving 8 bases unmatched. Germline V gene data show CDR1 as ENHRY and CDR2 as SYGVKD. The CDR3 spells CAIRSQDRVNTEAFF. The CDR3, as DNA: TGTGCCATCAGGTCCCAGGACAGGGTCAACACTGAAGCTTTCTTT.

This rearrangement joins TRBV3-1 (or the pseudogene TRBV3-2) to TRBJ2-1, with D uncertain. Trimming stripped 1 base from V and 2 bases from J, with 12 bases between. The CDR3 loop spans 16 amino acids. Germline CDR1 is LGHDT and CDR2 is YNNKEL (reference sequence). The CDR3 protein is CASSQGWSETYNEQFF. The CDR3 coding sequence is TGTGCCAGCAGCCAAGGTTGGAGCGAGACCTACAATGAGCAGTTCTTC.

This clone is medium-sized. The DNA for the CDR3 is TGTGCCAGCAGTTACACGGTAGCGGGAGCAAGGAACAATGAGCAGTTCTTC. Translation: CASSYTVAGARNNEQFF. The V and J genes are TRBV6-2 or TRBV6-3 and TRBJ2-1, with 9 nucleotides matching TRBD2. V lost 2 bases, J lost 5 bases, and 10 bases stayed unmatched. The CDR3 loop spans 17 amino acids. The V gene's germline CDR1 is MNHEY and CDR2 SVGEGT.

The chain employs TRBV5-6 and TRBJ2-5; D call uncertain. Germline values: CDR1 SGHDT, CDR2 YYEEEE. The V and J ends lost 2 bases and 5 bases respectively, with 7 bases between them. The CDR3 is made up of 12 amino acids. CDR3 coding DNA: TGTGCCAGCAGCTTTGGTCGGGAGACCCAGTACTTC. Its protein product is CASSFGRETQYF.

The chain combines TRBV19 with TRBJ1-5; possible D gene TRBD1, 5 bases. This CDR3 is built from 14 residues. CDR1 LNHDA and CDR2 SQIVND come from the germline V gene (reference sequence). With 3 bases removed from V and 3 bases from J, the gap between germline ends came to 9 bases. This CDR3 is CASSIGGNNQPQHF. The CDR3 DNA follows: TGTGCCAGTAGTATCGGGGGAAACAATCAGCCCCAGCATTTT.

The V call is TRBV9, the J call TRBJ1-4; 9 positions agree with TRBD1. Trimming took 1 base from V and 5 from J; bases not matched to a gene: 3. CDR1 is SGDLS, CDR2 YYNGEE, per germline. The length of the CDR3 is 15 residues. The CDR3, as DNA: TGTGCCAGCAGCGTAACAGGGGGCGCAAATGAAAAACTGTTTTTT. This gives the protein CASSVTGGANEKLFF.

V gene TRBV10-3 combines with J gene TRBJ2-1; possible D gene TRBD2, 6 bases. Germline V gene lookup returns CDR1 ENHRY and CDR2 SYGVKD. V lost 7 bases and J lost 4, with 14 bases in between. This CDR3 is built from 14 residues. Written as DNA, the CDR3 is TGTGCCATCACTAGGGACTCCGAGTACAATGAGCAGTTCTTC. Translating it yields CAITRDSEYNEQFF.

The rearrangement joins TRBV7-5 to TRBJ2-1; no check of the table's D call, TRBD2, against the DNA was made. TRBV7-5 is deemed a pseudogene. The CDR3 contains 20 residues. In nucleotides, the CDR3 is TGTGCCAGAAGCGCAAAACAGGGACTAGCGGGTCCGAGCTCCTACAATGAGCAGTTCTTC. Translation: CARSAKQGLAGPSSYNEQFF.

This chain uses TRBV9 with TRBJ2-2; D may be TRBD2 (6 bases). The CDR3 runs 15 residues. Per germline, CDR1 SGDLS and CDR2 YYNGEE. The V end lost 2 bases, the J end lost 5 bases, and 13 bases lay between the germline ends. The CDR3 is CASSVGGKETGELFF. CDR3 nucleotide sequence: TGTGCCAGCAGCGTGGGGGGAAAGGAGACCGGGGAGCTGTTTTTT.

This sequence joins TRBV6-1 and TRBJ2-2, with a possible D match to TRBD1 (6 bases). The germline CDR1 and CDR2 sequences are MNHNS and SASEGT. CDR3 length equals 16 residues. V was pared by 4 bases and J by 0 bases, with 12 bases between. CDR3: CASSAQQGANTGELFF. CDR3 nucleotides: TGTGCCAGCAGTGCTCAACAGGGTGCGAACACCGGGGAGCTGTTTTTT.